This T cell receptor (beta chain) was captured in a study of TIL therapy for anti-PD-1-resistant metastatic lung cancer. In germline, CDR1 is SGHVS, CDR2 FNYEAQ. V shed 2 bases, J shed 2 bases, and the junction held 4 bases outside the gene matches. This CDR3 spans 15 amino acids. This clone was found a few times. Time point: pre-treatment sample, taken before nivolumab and TIL therapy. The libraries were made with immunoSEQ v3. TCRdb's table, derived via immunoSEQ multiplex PCR, lists solely in-frame clones and lacks some. Among more than 35,000 clones, 73% were seen once, and the ten largest hold 4.5% to 6%.

The clonotype comes from a person between 25 and 79 years old with non-small cell lung cancer. The material was blood, obtained at baseline. The gene calls are TRBV7-6 and TRBJ2-7; the match to TRBD1 covers 9 bases. CDR3 in amino acids: CASSLTGTGPYEQYF. The CDR3 nucleotides are TGTGCCAGCAGCTTAACCGGGACAGGGCCCTACGAGCAGTACTTC.